The 22 T cell receptor beta chains in this list originate from one sample, sequenced in a study of PD-1 blockade in classical Hodgkin lymphoma. Only in-frame clones appear in the TCRdb table, and some are missing; sequencing was by immunoSEQ multiplex PCR. The table includes about 7,000 clones, 45% to 70% detected once. Noted time point: cycle 4 day 1 (C4D1), after less than seven weeks of nivolumab. There was relapse after autologous stem cell transplantation in every patient, and there was variation in brentuximab vedotin exposure. Applied to thawed PBMCs, magnetic negative selection was the method used to isolate CD8+ T cells. The material was CD8+ T cells from blood, obtained before the fourth cycle of nivolumab. The receptors stem from a human donor with classical Hodgkin lymphoma.

The chain employs TRBV19 and TRBJ2-1; either TRBD1 or TRBD2 may fit D (5 bases each). The CDR3 is 15 residues long. Trimming pared 7 bases from V and 0 bases from J, leaving 13 bases between. Germline V CDR1 and CDR2: LNHDA, SQIVND (reference sequence). The CDR3 protein is CASNWGTGSYNEQFF. The DNA for the CDR3 is TGTGCCAGTAATTGGGGGACCGGCTCCTACAATGAGCAGTTCTTC.

This clone qualifies as medium-sized. The chain uses TRBV28 and TRBJ2-4, with TRBD1 matching 7 bases. The length of the CDR3 is 16 residues. Germline V gene lookup returns CDR1 MDHEN and CDR2 SYDVKM. J lost 0 bases, V lost 5 bases, and 7 bases had no gene match. This CDR3 is CASSLGTVLAKNIQYF. The DNA for the CDR3 is TGTGCCAGCAGTCTGGGGACAGTCCTAGCCAAAAACATTCAGTACTTC.

V is TRBV7-2 and J is TRBJ1-3; D gene uncertain. CDR3 length: 17 residues. CDR1 and CDR2 from the germline V gene are SGHTA and FQGNSA. V lost 0 bases and J 0 bases, leaving 12 bases between the germline ends. In DNA form, the CDR3 reads TGTGCCAGCAGCTTAGCCCCCGACGGGCGCTCTGGAAACACCATATATTTT. Translation gives CASSLAPDGRSGNTIYF.

This clone showed up just a few times. This sample includes further DNA sequences coding for the same CDR3. The chain recombines TRBV27 with TRBJ2-1, with D possibly called TRBD1 or TRBD2 (5 bases each). This CDR3 spans 12 amino acids. V was trimmed by 2 bases and J by 8 bases, leaving 7 bases between them. Germline V gene lookup returns CDR1 MNHEY and CDR2 SMNVEV (reference sequence). The CDR3 bases are TGTGCCAGCAGTTTACTGGGGGATGAGCAGTTCTTC. Encoded protein: CASSLLGDEQFF.

The chain is built from TRBV6-6 and TRBJ1-2, with D unclear. Trimming took off 0 bases at V and 4 bases at J, with 9 bases between the two ends. Germline assignment: CDR1 MNHNY and CDR2 SVGAGI (reference sequence). This CDR3 contains 14 residues. The CDR3 here is CASSYSSTVYGYTF. CDR3 nucleotides: TGTGCCAGCAGTTACTCATCCACCGTCTATGGCTACACCTTC.

The chain joins TRBV19 to TRBJ1-1; possible D gene TRBD1, 5 bases. Germline lookup yields CDR1 LNHDA and CDR2 SQIVND (reference sequence). V was trimmed by 5 bases and J by 3 bases, leaving 10 bases between them. The CDR3 has 13 amino acids. CDR3 amino acids: CASSLYRYTEAFF. The CDR3, as DNA: TGTGCCAGTAGTCTCTACAGGTACACTGAAGCTTTCTTT.

This chain uses TRBV9 with TRBJ2-2, with 11 bases that match TRBD2. The CDR3 is 18 residues long. Germline V gene data show CDR1 as SGDLS and CDR2 as YYNGEE. The V and J ends lost 0 bases and 1 base, in that order; junction bases with no gene match: 5. The CDR3 here is CASSVEGLAEVNTGELFF. DNA for the CDR3: TGTGCCAGCAGCGTAGAGGGACTAGCGGAGGTGAACACCGGGGAGCTGTTTTTT.

This clone was observed once. This rearrangement joins TRBV7-9 to TRBJ2-2; TRBD1 aligns across 7 bases. The germline CDR1 and CDR2 sequences are SEHNR and FQNEAQ (reference sequence). The CDR3 runs to 14 residues. V shed 4 bases, J shed 4 bases, and the junction held 3 bases outside the gene matches. The CDR3 bases are TGTGCCAGCAGCTCCGGACAGGCCACCGGGGAGCTGTTTTTT. Its protein is CASSSGQATGELFF.

This clone was seen only once. The J gene is TRBJ2-3, the V gene TRBV5-4; D possibly matches TRBD1 or TRBD2 (5 bases each). This CDR3 has 15 residues. Between the trimmed V and J ends, which lost 3 bases and 0 bases, there was a span of 11 bases. Germline CDR1 reads SGHNT; CDR2 reads YYREEE (reference sequence). For the CDR3, the DNA is TGTGCCAGCAGCTGGGACGGACGGAGCACAGATACGCAGTATTTT. Translating gives CASSWDGRSTDTQYF.

The V call is TRBV11-2, the J call TRBJ2-1, with TRBD2 matching 13 bases. V was clipped by 5 bases and J by 3 bases; unmatched bases: 4. This CDR3 is built from 16 residues. CDR1 and CDR2 from the germline V gene are SGHAT and FQNNGV. The CDR3 is CASSGGLAGIYNEQFF. CDR3 DNA: TGTGCCAGCAGCGGGGGACTAGCGGGGATCTACAATGAGCAGTTCTTC.

V is TRBV6-6 and J is TRBJ2-3, with 10 bases identical to TRBD2. Germline V gene lookup returns CDR1 MNHNY and CDR2 SVGAGI (reference sequence). The V gene end was trimmed by 2 bases and the J gene end by 2 bases; junction bases not matched to a gene: 4. The CDR3 contains 16 residues. In DNA, the CDR3 is TGTGCCAGCAGTTACCCCAGCGGGAGGGCCACAGATACGCAGTATTTT. Amino acids: CASSYPSGRATDTQYF.

This clone was detected only once. The rearrangement links TRBV7-9 to TRBJ1-6, with a weak D call TRBD1 (6 bases). V gave up 4 bases and J gave up 14 bases, with 21 bases separating them. The CDR3 consists of 15 residues. The germline CDR1 and CDR2 sequences are SEHNR and FQNEAQ (reference sequence). The CDR3 protein is CASSSPVGGKFTLHF. DNA for the CDR3: TGTGCCAGCAGCTCCCCCGTGGGGGGCAAATTTACCCTCCACTTT.

This chain connects TRBV14 to TRBJ1-2; 9 nucleotides line up with TRBD1. J was trimmed by 5 bases and V by 5 bases; bases with no gene match: 9. The length of the CDR3 is 15 residues. CDR1 SGHDN and CDR2 FVKESK come from the germline V gene. The CDR3 loop reads CASSSHRGPVYGYTF. The CDR3 region has the DNA TGTGCCAGCAGCTCCCACAGGGGGCCAGTTTATGGCTACACCTTC.

The chain combines TRBV28 with TRBJ2-3; D is possibly TRBD1 or TRBD2 (6 bases each). The CDR3 consists of 14 residues. Per germline, CDR1 MDHEN and CDR2 SYDVKM. V lost 3 bases and J lost 3, with 10 bases in between. The DNA for the CDR3 is TGTGCCAGCAGTTTTACAGGGAGGACAGATACGCAGTATTTT. It encodes CASSFTGRTDTQYF.

V and J are TRBV27 and TRBJ2-7; D is unresolved. The CDR3 consists of 11 residues. CDR1 and CDR2 from the germline V gene are MNHEY and SMNVEV (reference sequence). V lost 5 bases and J lost 3, with 5 bases in between. CDR3 DNA: TGTGCCAGCAGTCCCGACTACGAGCAGTACTTC. It yields the protein CASSPDYEQYF.

This clone is labeled medium-sized. The rearrangement links TRBV29-1 to TRBJ1-1, with D maybe TRBD1 (5 bases). V was clipped by 6 bases and J by 6 bases, with 11 bases between them. The germline CDR1 and CDR2 sequences are SQVTM and ANQGSEA. This CDR3 is 11 amino acids long. In DNA, the CDR3 is TGCAGCGTGGGGGGGTACGCTGAAGCTTTCTTT. It yields the protein CSVGGYAEAFF.

This clone has just one count. The chain employs TRBV7-9 and TRBJ2-7, with unresolved D. V was pared by 1 base and J by 3 bases, with 10 bases between. Germline loops: CDR1 SEHNR, CDR2 FQNEAQ (reference sequence). CDR3 length equals 14 residues. CDR3 DNA: TGTGCCAGCAGCTTAGAGGTAGTGGGCTACGAGCAGTACTTC. This gives the protein CASSLEVVGYEQYF.

V and J are TRBV10-3 and TRBJ2-7; tentative D call: TRBD1 (6 bases). The V end was cut by 6 bases, the J end by 3 bases, with 12 bases between. The CDR3 is 13 amino acids. Germline CDR1 ENHRY, CDR2 SYGVKD. Written as DNA, the CDR3 is TGTGCCATCAGCGAAACAGGGATCTACGAGCAGTACTTC. It codes for CAISETGIYEQYF.

This clone is termed large. The chain uses TRBV5-1 and TRBJ1-4, with D tentatively TRBD1 (5 bases). The CDR3 totals 15 residues. Trimming shortened V by 3 bases and J by 7 bases, and 16 bases separated the two germline ends. The germline V gene has CDR1 SGHRS and CDR2 YFSETQ. In nucleotides, the CDR3 is TGCGCCAGCAGCTGGAGCTGGGGGTATGGTGAAAAACTGTTTTTT. This translates into CASSWSWGYGEKLFF.

This chain joins TRBV10-3 and TRBJ2-1; 9 nucleotides line up with TRBD2. The CDR3 is 15 residues long. Germline V gene sequence: CDR1 ENHRY, CDR2 SYGVKD. V trimming: 0 bases; J trimming: 7 bases; junction bases outside the gene matches: 4. The DNA for the CDR3 is TGTGCCATCAGTGAGTCGGCGGGAGGGCCGAATGAGCAGTTCTTC. Protein: CAISESAGGPNEQFF.

The V gene is TRBV4-1, the J gene TRBJ2-5, with TRBD1 as a possible D gene (7 bases). Germline-derived CDR1 and CDR2 are MGHRA and YSYEKL. V was clipped by 4 bases and J by 0 bases, with 15 bases between them. The CDR3 runs 16 residues. In DNA form, the CDR3 reads TGCGCCAGCAGCCCCGGCAGGGGGGAGTACCAAGAGACCCAGTACTTC. This encodes CASSPGRGEYQETQYF.

The gene calls are TRBV10-3 and TRBJ2-1, with 7 bases matching TRBD2. Germline V gene lookup returns CDR1 ENHRY and CDR2 SYGVKD. This CDR3 contains 14 residues. The V and J ends lost 3 bases and 7 bases, in that order; junction bases with no gene match: 6. The DNA of the CDR3 is TGTGCCATCAGTGACGGTGGACTAGTTAATGAGCAGTTCTTC. This translates into CAISDGGLVNEQFF.